This TCR beta chain was captured by sequencing in a study of blood T cells in healthy people across ages. General study points: Age showed a roughly linear inverse relationship with TCR beta diversity per million T cells.

Primers used in a second PCR of about 6 to 11 cycles were a sample-barcoded 5' primer and a J-beta primer mix. Every sample returned 2.5 million or more CDR3-containing paired-end reads. TCRdb recomputed calls from the 5' RACE reads with MiXCR, one row per CDR3 protein. The table includes roughly 1.7 million distinct CDR3 sequences, about 35% detected once. Details on this clonotype: Its antigen is undetermined.

The CDR3 runs 16 residues. The ends lost 5 bases at V and 0 bases at J; junction bases unmatched: 4. The germline gives CDR1 MNHNS, CDR2 SASEGT. V gene TRBV6-1 combines with J gene TRBJ1-4; TRBD1 matches at 9 bases. This TCR came from a woman in her twenties or thirties in good health. The sequenced material came from blood. The CDR3 DNA reads as TGTGCCAGCAGTCCGAGACAGGGGGCAACTAATGAAAAACTGTTTTTT. Encoded protein: CASSPRQGATNEKLFF.